These 18 T cell receptor beta chains came from one sample sequenced in a study of cytomegalovirus exposure and HLA in healthy donors. Libraries were prepared by immunoSEQ multiplex PCR; TCRdb keeps only in-frame clonotypes and omits some of them. In the table there are some 150,000 clones, around 89% of which are singletons. The sequencing sample was made of PBMCs. The receptors come from a man aged 18 to 29 in good health and CMV-seronegative.

The rearrangement joins TRBV7-9 to TRBJ1-2; D gene unclear. The CDR3 sequence is 14 residues long. Germline V CDR1 and CDR2: SEHNR, FQNEAQ (reference sequence). Trimming stripped 1 base from V and 1 base from J, with 7 bases between. CDR3 nucleotide sequence: TGTGCCAGCAGCTTAGAACCAGATAACTATGGCTACACCTTC. Translation: CASSLEPDNYGYTF.

This clone was counted only a few times. The rearrangement uses TRBV2 and TRBJ1-2, with a tentative D call TRBD1 (5 bases). V lost 2 bases to trimming and J lost 5 bases, with 12 bases between them. The length of the CDR3 is 14 residues. Germline lookup yields CDR1 SNHLY and CDR2 FYNNEI. CDR3: CASSETGEGYGYTF. CDR3 DNA sequence: TGTGCCAGCAGTGAAACCGGGGAGGGGTATGGCTACACCTTC.

The V call is TRBV5-4, the J call TRBJ1-2; no clear D. CDR3 length: 15 amino acids. Germline V gives CDR1 SGHNT, CDR2 YYREEE (reference sequence). With 1 base removed from V and 4 bases from J, the gap between germline ends came to 14 bases. This CDR3 is CASSLFTRLSYGYTF. CDR3 in DNA: TGTGCCAGCAGCTTGTTTACCCGACTCTCCTATGGCTACACCTTC.

This chain joins TRBV7-9 and TRBJ2-1; TRBD1 matches 7 bases. The junction had 10 bases not matched to a gene; V was cut back by 4 bases and J by 7 bases. This CDR3 contains 15 residues. CDR1 SEHNR and CDR2 FQNEAQ come from the germline V gene (reference sequence). The CDR3 DNA reads as TGTGCCAGCAGCTACAACGAGGGGGCGGGTAATGAGCAGTTCTTC. Translating gives CASSYNEGAGNEQFF.

This sequence joins TRBV7-6 and TRBJ2-3; weak D call: TRBD1 (5 bases). CDR3 size: 17 residues. The germline V gene has CDR1 SGHVS and CDR2 FNYEAQ. The ends were cut back, 3 bases at V and 0 bases at J, with 16 bases in the middle. Here the CDR3 reads CASSLDKSLSSTDTQYF. CDR3 bases: TGTGCCAGCAGCTTGGACAAATCGTTATCTAGCACAGATACGCAGTATTTT. The full variable domain, completed using reference TRBV7-6 and TRBJ2-3, is GAGVSQSPRYKVTKRGQDVALRCDPISGHVSLYWYRQALGQGPEFLTYFNYEAQQDKSGLPNDRFSAERPEGSISTLTIQRTEQRDSAMYRCASSLDKSLSSTDTQYFGPGTRLTVL.

The V gene is TRBV1, the J gene TRBJ2-7; TRBD2, the D gene given by the table, was not confirmed from the DNA. TRBV1 is an annotated pseudogene. The CDR3 length is 16 residues. The DNA of the CDR3 is TGCACCAGCAGCCCGCCGGGAGGGATCTGCTCCTACGAGCAGTACGTC. Protein product: CTSSPPGGICSYEQYV.

The chain employs TRBV6-5 and TRBJ1-5, with D unclear. The CDR3 totals 14 residues. Per germline, CDR1 MNHEY and CDR2 SVGAGI. V was trimmed by 5 bases and J by 3 bases, leaving 11 bases between them. Here the CDR3 DNA reads TGTGCCAGCAGTGCCTGGGGAGTCAATCAGCCCCAGCATTTT. It codes for CASSAWGVNQPQHF.

The genes are TRBV19 and TRBJ1-5; D is undetermined. Trimming pared 5 bases from V and 0 bases from J, leaving 8 bases between. CDR1 is LNHDA and CDR2 is SQIVND in the germline V gene (reference sequence). The CDR3 is made up of 14 amino acids. The CDR3 region has the DNA TGTGCCAGTAGTCTCTACTATAGCAATCAGCCCCAGCATTTT. Translated, it gives CASSLYYSNQPQHF.

Comment on this clone: The same CDR3 also results from other DNA sequences found in this sample. J is TRBJ2-2 and V is TRBV5-4; 10 bases are shared with TRBD1. Germline V lookup: CDR1 SGHNT, CDR2 YYREEE (reference sequence). Germline trimming cut 2 bases from V and 6 bases from J; bases unmatched to any gene: 4. This CDR3 comprises 15 residues. The CDR3 loop reads CASSLGDRGPGELFF. The CDR3 nucleotides are TGTGCCAGCAGCTTAGGAGACAGGGGGCCCGGGGAGCTGTTTTTT.

The chain combines TRBV6-5 with TRBJ2-1; D is perhaps TRBD2 (6 bases). The V and J ends lost 0 bases and 6 bases respectively, with 12 bases between them. The CDR3 has 15 residues. CDR1 MNHEY and CDR2 SVGAGI come from the germline V gene. The CDR3 nucleotides are TGTGCCAGCAGTTACTCGAAGCGGGTGGTCAATGAGCAGTTCTTC. It specifies CASSYSKRVVNEQFF.

The chain links TRBV14 to TRBJ2-1; possibly TRBD1 for D (5 bases). The CDR3 is 15 residues long. The V end lost 1 base, the J end lost 6 bases, and 13 bases lay between the germline ends. Germline assignment: CDR1 SGHDN and CDR2 FVKESK. CDR3 sequence (DNA): TGTGCCAGCAGCCAAGGGATCAGGGTGGGCAATGAGCAGTTCTTC. This codes for CASSQGIRVGNEQFF.

The J gene is TRBJ2-3, the V gene TRBV2; TRBD1 matches 7 bases. The CDR3 loop spans 15 amino acids. The J segment lost 4 bases and the V segment lost 5 bases, leaving 9 bases of the junction unmatched. Germline values: CDR1 SNHLY, CDR2 FYNNEI. The CDR3 reads CASSPLDRAADTQYF. In DNA form, the CDR3 reads TGTGCCAGCAGTCCCTTAGACAGGGCGGCAGATACGCAGTATTTT.

The gene calls are TRBV9 and TRBJ2-2; 8 bases line up with TRBD2. Germline CDR1 reads SGDLS; CDR2 reads YYNGEE. This CDR3 spans 16 amino acids. V shed 2 bases and J 4 bases; nucleotides not matched to a gene: 7. The chain's CDR3 is CASSVSGTRGTGELFF. The CDR3 coding sequence is TGTGCCAGCAGCGTTTCCGGGACTAGAGGCACCGGGGAGCTGTTTTTT. Variable domain in full (rest from reference TRBV9 and TRBJ2-2): DSGVTQTPKHLITATGQRVTLRCSPRSGDLSVYWYQQSLDQGLQFLIQYYNGEERAKGNILERFSAQQFPDLHSELNLSSLELGDSALYFCASSVSGTRGTGELFFGEGSRLTVL.

The V and J genes are TRBV11-3 and TRBJ2-7, with 11 bases lining up with TRBD1. CDR3 size: 14 residues. The J segment lost 4 bases and the V segment lost 3 bases, leaving 2 bases of the junction unmatched. CDR1 is SGHNT and CDR2 is YENEEA in the germline V gene. The CDR3 DNA reads as TGTGCCAGCAGCTTGGGACAGGGGGAGTACGAGCAGTACTTC. Protein: CASSLGQGEYEQYF.

The V gene is TRBV28, the J gene TRBJ2-7; 8 bases fit TRBD1. From germline, CDR1 is MDHEN and CDR2 SYDVKM. V shed 6 bases and J 7 bases; nucleotides not matched to a gene: 14. The CDR3 consists of 15 residues. The CDR3 reads CASRAGGASSSEQYF. As DNA, the CDR3 is TGTGCCAGCAGGGCAGGGGGCGCTTCAAGTAGTGAGCAGTACTTC.

The chain is built from TRBV29-1 and TRBJ2-3; the D gene is possibly TRBD1 (6 bases). Between the trimmed V and J ends, which lost 7 bases and 2 bases, there was a span of 31 bases. This CDR3 comprises 19 residues. Germline loops: CDR1 SQVTM, CDR2 ANQGSEA. In DNA form, the CDR3 reads TGCAGCGCCGGCCTGAGGGCCACCGACAGGAACGGACACACAGATACGCAGTATTTT. Translating gives CSAGLRATDRNGHTDTQYF.

The chain joins TRBV7-9 to TRBJ2-1, with D possibly TRBD2 on 6 matching bases. Trimming cost V 5 bases and J 7 bases, with 15 bases left between them. CDR1 SEHNR and CDR2 FQNEAQ come from the germline V gene (reference sequence). This CDR3 contains 14 residues. The CDR3 nucleotides read TGTGCCAGCAGCCCATGGGTGCGGGGTAATGAGCAGTTCTTC. Protein product: CASSPWVRGNEQFF.

This chain joins TRBV7-2 and TRBJ2-7; a weak D match, TRBD2 (6 bases). This CDR3 comprises 15 residues. The germline V and J ends were trimmed by 3 bases and 2 bases, with 14 bases remaining between them. Germline lookup yields CDR1 SGHTA and CDR2 FQGNSA. CDR3 amino acids: CASSLGSGATYEQYF. The CDR3 coding sequence is TGTGCCAGCAGCTTGGGTAGCGGAGCAACCTACGAGCAGTACTTC.